This TCR beta chain was captured in a study of T-cell memory formation after mild COVID-19. Study-level results: What remained unconfirmed was the SARS-CoV-2 specificity of second-wave clones peaking on day 37.

In this sample, this clonotype turned up a few times. Its antigen remains unknown. TCRdb reanalysed the 5' RACE reads using MiXCR and keeps one entry per CDR3 protein. The sample gives approximately 500,000 distinct CDR3 sequences, roughly 23% of which show up once; around 13% is in the top ten. V shed 6 bases and J shed 4 bases, with 21 bases lying between them. This CDR3 has 16 residues. The germline CDR1 and CDR2 sequences are MRHNA and SNTAGT. The genes are TRBV6-4 and TRBJ1-2; TRBD1 might be the D (5 bases). Material for sequencing was PBMCs or a T cell subset sorted from them (not recorded which). This clonotype was obtained from an adult woman who had mild COVID-19 (a few samples of this study predate the infection). Cell type and time point are not known. CDR3 DNA: TGTGCCAGCAGCGAAGCCCCGGGACCCATACCCTATGGCTACACCTTC. Its protein is CASSEAPGPIPYGYTF.